The 5 T cell receptor beta chains in this list originate from one sample, sequenced in a study of T cell responses to AZD1222 COVID-19 vaccine. TCRdb keeps only in-frame clones here, not all; method: immunoSEQ multiplex PCR. The sample yields about 150,000 clones, 90% seen once. Sequenced material: peripheral blood, taken on day 0 of AZD1222 vaccination. All receptors come from an adult in good health.

The CDR3 nucleotides are TGTGCCAGCAGCCGTCTTGGGGTCTTGAACACCGGGGAGCTGTTTTTT. Its protein is CASSRLGVLNTGELFF. The rearrangement uses TRBV7-8 and TRBJ2-2; D uncertain. V was trimmed by 5 bases and J by 1 base, leaving 14 bases between them. Germline values: CDR1 SGHVS, CDR2 FQNEAQ. The CDR3 is 16 amino acids.

The chain uses TRBV9 and TRBJ1-1, with no clear D. The CDR3 length is 15 residues. Looked up from germline, CDR1 is SGDLS and CDR2 is YYNGEE. Trimming shortened V by 2 bases and J by 5 bases, and 16 bases separated the two germline ends. This CDR3 reads CASSVREMSGTEAFF. The CDR3 DNA reads as TGTGCCAGCAGCGTGCGAGAAATGAGTGGGACTGAAGCTTTCTTT. Using reference TRBV9 and TRBJ1-1 for the parts outside the CDR3, the full variable domain is DSGVTQTPKHLITATGQRVTLRCSPRSGDLSVYWYQQSLDQGLQFLIQYYNGEERAKGNILERFSAQQFPDLHSELNLSSLELGDSALYFCASSVREMSGTEAFFGQGTRLTVV.

J is TRBJ2-5 and V is TRBV7-9; tentatively, D is TRBD1 or TRBD2 (5 bases each). Trimming left V 0 bases short and J 1 base short, with 15 bases between. The CDR3 has 17 residues. Germline-derived CDR1 and CDR2 are SEHNR and FQNEAQ (reference sequence). This CDR3 reads CASSLAARQGRQETQYF. Here the CDR3 DNA reads TGTGCCAGCAGCTTAGCGGCCCGGCAGGGACGCCAAGAGACCCAGTACTTC.

This clone was detected only a few times. The chain employs TRBV18 and TRBJ2-7, with TRBD2 identical over 8 bases. The CDR3 is made up of 14 amino acids. Trimming removed 3 bases from V and 1 base from J; junction bases left unmatched: 2. From germline, CDR1 is KGHSH and CDR2 LQKENI. For the CDR3, the DNA is TGTGCCAGCTCACCTTTAGCGGGATCCTACGAGCAGTACTTC. Its protein product is CASSPLAGSYEQYF. The full variable domain, rest sourced from reference TRBV18 and TRBJ2-7, is NAGVMQNPRHLVRRRGQEARLRCSPMKGHSHVYWYRQLPEEGLKFMVYLQKENIIDESGMPKERFSAEFPKEGPSILRIQQVVRGDSAAYFCASSPLAGSYEQYFGPGTRLTVT.

The chain joins TRBV7-6 to TRBJ2-5; D not certain. The CDR3 is 11 residues long. V lost 5 bases and J lost 1, with 2 bases in between. Germline CDR1 SGHVS, CDR2 FNYEAQ. In nucleotides, the CDR3 is TGTGCCAGCAGCCTCCAAGAGACCCAGTACTTC. This codes for CASSLQETQYF. The full variable domain, its missing parts supplied by reference TRBV7-6 and TRBJ2-5, is GAGVSQSPRYKVTKRGQDVALRCDPISGHVSLYWYRQALGQGPEFLTYFNYEAQQDKSGLPNDRFSAERPEGSISTLTIQRTEQRDSAMYRCASSLQETQYFGPGTRLLVL.